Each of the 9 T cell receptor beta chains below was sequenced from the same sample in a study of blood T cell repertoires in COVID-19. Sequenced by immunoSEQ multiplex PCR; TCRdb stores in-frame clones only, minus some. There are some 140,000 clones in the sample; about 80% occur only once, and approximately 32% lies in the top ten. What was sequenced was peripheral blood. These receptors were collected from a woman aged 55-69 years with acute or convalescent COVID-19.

CDR3 amino acids: CASSSRGLMNTEAFF. The CDR3 bases are TGTGCCAGCAGCTCACGAGGACTCATGAACACTGAAGCTTTCTTT. The chain joins TRBV11-3 to TRBJ1-1; D is ambiguous. The V and J ends lost 4 bases and 0 bases respectively, with 12 bases between them. The CDR3 has 15 amino acids. CDR1 is SGHNT and CDR2 is YENEEA in the germline V gene. The variable domain in full, completed from reference TRBV11-3 and TRBJ1-1, reads EAGVVQSPRYKIIEKKQPVAFWCNPISGHNTLYWYLQNLGQGPELLIRYENEEAVDDSQLPKDRFSAERLKGVDSTLKIQPAELGDSAVYLCASSSRGLMNTEAFFGQGTRLTVV.

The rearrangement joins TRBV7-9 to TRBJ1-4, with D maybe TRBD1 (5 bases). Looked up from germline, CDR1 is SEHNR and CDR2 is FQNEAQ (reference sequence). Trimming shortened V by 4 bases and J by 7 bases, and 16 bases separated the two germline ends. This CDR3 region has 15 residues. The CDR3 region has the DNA TGTGCCAGCAGCTCAGTTAACAGGATCGGTGAAAAACTGTTTTTT. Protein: CASSSVNRIGEKLFF.

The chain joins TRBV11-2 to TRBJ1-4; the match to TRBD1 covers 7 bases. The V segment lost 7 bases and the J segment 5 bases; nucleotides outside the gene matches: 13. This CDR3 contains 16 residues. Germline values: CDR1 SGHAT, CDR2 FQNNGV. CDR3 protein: CASKRPTTGANEKLFF. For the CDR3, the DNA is TGTGCCAGCAAACGGCCGACAACAGGGGCCAATGAAAAACTGTTTTTT.

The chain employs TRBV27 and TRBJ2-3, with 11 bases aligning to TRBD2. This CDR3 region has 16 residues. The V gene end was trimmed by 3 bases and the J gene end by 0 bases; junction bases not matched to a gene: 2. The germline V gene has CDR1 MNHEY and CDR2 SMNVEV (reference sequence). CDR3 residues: CASSLLAGGSTDTQYF. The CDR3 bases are TGTGCCAGCAGTTTGCTAGCGGGGGGCAGCACAGATACGCAGTATTTT.

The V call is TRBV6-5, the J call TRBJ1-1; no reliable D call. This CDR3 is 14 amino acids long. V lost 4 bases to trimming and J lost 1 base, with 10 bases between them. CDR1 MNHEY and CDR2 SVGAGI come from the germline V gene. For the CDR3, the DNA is TGTGCCAGCAGTTTCCGGTCTGGGAACACTGAAGCTTTCTTT. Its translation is CASSFRSGNTEAFF.

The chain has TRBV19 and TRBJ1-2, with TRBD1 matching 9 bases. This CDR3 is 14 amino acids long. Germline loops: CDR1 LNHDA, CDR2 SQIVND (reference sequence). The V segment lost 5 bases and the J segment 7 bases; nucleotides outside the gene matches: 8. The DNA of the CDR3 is TGTGCCAGTAGTGCCCTGACAGGGGGAGGTGGCTACACCTTC. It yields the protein CASSALTGGGGYTF.

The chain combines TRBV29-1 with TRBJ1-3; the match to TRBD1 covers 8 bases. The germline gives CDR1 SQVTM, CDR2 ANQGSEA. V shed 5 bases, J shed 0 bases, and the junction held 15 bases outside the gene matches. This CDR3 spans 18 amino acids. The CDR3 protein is CSVRGGDRTELSGNTIYF. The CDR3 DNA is TGCAGCGTTCGCGGTGGGGACAGGACGGAGCTCTCTGGAAACACCATATATTTT.

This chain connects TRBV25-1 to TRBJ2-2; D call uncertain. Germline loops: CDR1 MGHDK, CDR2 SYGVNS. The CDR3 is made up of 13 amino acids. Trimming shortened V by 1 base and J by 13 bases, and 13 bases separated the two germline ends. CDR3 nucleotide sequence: TGTGCCAGCAGTGAATCCCCCGTATCGAGGCTGTTTTTT. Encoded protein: CASSESPVSRLFF. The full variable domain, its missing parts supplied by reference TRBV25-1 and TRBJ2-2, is EADIYQTPRYLVIGTGKKITLECSQTMGHDKMYWYQQDPGMELHLIHYSYGVNSTEKGDLSSESTVSRIRTEHFPLTLESARPSHTSQYLCASSESPVSRLFFGEGSRLTVL.

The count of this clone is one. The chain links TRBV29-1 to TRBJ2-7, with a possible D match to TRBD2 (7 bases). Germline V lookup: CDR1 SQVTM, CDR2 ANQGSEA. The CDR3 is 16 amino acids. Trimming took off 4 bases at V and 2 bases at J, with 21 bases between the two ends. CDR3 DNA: TGCAGCGTTGTGGGGGAGGGGGGGACCCTCGCCTACGAGCAGTACTTC. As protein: CSVVGEGGTLAYEQYF.